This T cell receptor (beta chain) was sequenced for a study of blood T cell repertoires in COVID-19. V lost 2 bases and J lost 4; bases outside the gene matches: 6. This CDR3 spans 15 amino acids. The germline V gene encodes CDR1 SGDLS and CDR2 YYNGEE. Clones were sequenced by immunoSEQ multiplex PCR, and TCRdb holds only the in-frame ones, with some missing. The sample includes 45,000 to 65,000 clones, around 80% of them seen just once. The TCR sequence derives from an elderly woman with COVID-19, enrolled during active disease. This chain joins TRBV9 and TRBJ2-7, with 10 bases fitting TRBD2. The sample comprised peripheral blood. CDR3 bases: TGTGCCAGCAGCGTGGGGACTAGCGATTATTACGAGCAGTACTTC. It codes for CASSVGTSDYYEQYF.